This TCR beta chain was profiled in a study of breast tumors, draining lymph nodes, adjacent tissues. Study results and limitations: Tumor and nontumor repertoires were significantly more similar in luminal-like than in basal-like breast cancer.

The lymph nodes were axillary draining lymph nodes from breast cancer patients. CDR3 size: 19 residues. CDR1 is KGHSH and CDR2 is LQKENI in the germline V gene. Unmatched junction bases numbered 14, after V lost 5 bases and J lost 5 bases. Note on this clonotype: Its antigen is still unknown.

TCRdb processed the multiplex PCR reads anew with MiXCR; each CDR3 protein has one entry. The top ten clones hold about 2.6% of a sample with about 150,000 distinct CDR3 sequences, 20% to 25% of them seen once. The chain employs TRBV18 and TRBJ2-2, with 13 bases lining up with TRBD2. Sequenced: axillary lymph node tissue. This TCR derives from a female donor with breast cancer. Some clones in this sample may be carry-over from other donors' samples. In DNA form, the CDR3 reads TGTGCCAGCTCATCCCGCACCGGGACTAGCGGGACTTCGACCGGGGAGCTGTTTTTT. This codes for CASSSRTGTSGTSTGELFF.